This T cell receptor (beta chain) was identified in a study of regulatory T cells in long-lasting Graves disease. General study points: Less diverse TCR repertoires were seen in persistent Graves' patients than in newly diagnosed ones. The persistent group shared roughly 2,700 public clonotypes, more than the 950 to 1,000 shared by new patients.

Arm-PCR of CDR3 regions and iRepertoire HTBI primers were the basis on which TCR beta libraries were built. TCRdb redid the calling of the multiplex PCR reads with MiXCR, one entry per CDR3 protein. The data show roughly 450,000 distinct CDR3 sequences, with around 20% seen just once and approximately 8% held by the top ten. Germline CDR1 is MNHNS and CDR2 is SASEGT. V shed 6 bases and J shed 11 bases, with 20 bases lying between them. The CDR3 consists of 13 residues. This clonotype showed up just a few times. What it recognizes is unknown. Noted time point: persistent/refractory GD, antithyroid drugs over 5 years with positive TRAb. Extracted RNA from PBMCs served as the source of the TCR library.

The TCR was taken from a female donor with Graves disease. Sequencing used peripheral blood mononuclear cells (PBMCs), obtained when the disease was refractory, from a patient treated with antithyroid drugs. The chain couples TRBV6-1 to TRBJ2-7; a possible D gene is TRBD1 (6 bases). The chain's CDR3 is CASSRPRQAAEYF. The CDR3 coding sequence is TGTGCCAGCAGCCGTCCCCGACAGGCGGCAGAGTACTTC.